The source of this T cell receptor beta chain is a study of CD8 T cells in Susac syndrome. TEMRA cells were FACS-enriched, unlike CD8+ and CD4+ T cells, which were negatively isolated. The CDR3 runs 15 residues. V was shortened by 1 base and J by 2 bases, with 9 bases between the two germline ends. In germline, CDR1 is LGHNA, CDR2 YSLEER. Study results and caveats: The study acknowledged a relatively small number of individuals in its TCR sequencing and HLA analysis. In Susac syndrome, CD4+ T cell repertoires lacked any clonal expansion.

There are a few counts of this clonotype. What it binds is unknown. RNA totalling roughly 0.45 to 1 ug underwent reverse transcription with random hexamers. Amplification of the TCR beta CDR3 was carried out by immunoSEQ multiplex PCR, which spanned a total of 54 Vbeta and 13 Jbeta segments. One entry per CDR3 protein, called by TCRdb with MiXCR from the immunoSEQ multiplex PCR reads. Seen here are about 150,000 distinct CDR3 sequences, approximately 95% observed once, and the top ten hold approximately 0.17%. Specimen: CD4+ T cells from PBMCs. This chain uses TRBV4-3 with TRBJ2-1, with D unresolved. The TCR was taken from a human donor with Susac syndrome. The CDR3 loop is CASSQGGTTYNEQFF. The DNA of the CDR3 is TGCGCCAGCAGCCAAGGAGGAACAACCTACAATGAGCAGTTCTTC.